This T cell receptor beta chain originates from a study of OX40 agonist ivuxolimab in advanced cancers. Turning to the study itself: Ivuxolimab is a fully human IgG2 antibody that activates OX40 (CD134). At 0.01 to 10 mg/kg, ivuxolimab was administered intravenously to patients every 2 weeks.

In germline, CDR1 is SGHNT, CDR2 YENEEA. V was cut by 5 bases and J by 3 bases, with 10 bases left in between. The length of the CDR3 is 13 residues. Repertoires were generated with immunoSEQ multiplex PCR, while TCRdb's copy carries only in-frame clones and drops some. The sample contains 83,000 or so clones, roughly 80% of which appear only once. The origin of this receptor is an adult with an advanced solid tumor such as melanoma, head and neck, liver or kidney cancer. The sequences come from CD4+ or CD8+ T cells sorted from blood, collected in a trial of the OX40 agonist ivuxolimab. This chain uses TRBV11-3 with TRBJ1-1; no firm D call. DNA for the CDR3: TGTGCCAGCAGCGAGAACGTCTACACTGAAGCTTTCTTT. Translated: CASSENVYTEAFF.